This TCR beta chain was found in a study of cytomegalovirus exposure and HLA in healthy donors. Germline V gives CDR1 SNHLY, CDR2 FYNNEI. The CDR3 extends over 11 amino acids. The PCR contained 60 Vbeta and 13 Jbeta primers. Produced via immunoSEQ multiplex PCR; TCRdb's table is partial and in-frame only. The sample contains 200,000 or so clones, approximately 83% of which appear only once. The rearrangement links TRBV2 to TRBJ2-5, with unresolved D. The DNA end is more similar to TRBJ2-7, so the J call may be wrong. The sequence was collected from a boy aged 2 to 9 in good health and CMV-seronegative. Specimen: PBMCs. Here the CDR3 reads CASSGSYEQYF. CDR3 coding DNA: TGTGCCAGCAGTGGATCCTACGAGCAGTACTTC.